These 20 T cell receptor beta chains originate from one sample sequenced in a study of blood T cell repertoires in COVID-19. Repertoires were generated with immunoSEQ multiplex PCR, while TCRdb's copy carries only in-frame clones and drops some. Of approximately 290,000 clones listed, 80% to 85% are singletons. Source material: peripheral blood. These receptors were taken from a person aged 65 to 85 with COVID-19, enrolled during active disease.

This sequence joins TRBV7-3 and TRBJ2-1, with 7 bases matching TRBD1. The length of the CDR3 is 15 residues. CDR1 and CDR2 (germline): SGHTA, FQGTGA. V dropped 2 bases and J dropped 1; count of bases not matched to a gene: 2. The CDR3 spells CASSLGQVSYNEQFF. The CDR3 DNA reads as TGTGCCAGCAGCTTAGGACAGGTTTCCTACAATGAGCAGTTCTTC. Filled out from reference TRBV7-3 and TRBJ2-1, the complete variable domain reads GAGVSQTPSNKVTEKGKYVELRCDPISGHTALYWYRQSLGQGPEFLIYFQGTGAADDSGLPNDRFFAVRPEGSVSTLKIQRTERGDSAVYLCASSLGQVSYNEQFFGPGTRLTVL.

V gene TRBV20-1 combines with J gene TRBJ1-6, with 8 bases identical to TRBD1. The germline V gene encodes CDR1 DFQATT and CDR2 SNEGSKA (reference sequence). With V trimmed by 3 bases and J by 7 bases, 8 bases remained unmatched. This CDR3 comprises 15 residues. As DNA, the CDR3 is TGCAGTGCTAGTTACCTAACAGGGGGAAATTCACCCCTCCACTTT. Translated, it gives CSASYLTGGNSPLHF.

This clone was picked up a small number of times. The CDR3 loop reads CASSRTVNEKLFF. In DNA form, the CDR3 reads TGTGCCAGCAGTCGAACGGTGAATGAAAAACTGTTTTTT. The gene calls are TRBV27 and TRBJ1-4; D unclear. V lost 5 bases and J 5 bases, leaving 9 bases between the germline ends. Germline V gene data show CDR1 as MNHEY and CDR2 as SMNVEV (reference sequence). The length of the CDR3 is 13 residues.

The sample holds one count of this clone. This chain joins TRBV6-5 and TRBJ2-7; possible D gene TRBD1, 7 bases. V was shortened by 5 bases and J by 3 bases, with 17 bases between the two germline ends. The CDR3 totals 15 residues. Germline V gene lookup returns CDR1 MNHEY and CDR2 SVGAGI. The CDR3 nucleotides read TGTGCCAGCAGTAACCAGGGGGGAAGTCTCTACGAGCAGTACTTC. Translation gives CASSNQGGSLYEQYF.

The gene calls are TRBV24-1 and TRBJ2-7; the match to TRBD2 covers 14 bases. V trimming: 3 bases; J trimming: 6 bases; junction bases outside the gene matches: 6. Germline-derived CDR1 and CDR2 are KGHDR and SFDVKD. The CDR3 length is 16 residues. The CDR3 region is CATSDTGTSGSAEQYF. Written as DNA, the CDR3 is TGTGCCACCAGTGATACCGGGACTAGCGGGAGCGCCGAGCAGTACTTC.

This chain connects TRBV27 to TRBJ2-7; D is perhaps TRBD2 (5 bases). V lost 2 bases to trimming and J lost 4 bases, with 18 bases between them. Germline V gives CDR1 MNHEY, CDR2 SMNVEV (reference sequence). This CDR3 has 16 amino acids. CDR3 nucleotide sequence: TGTGCCAGCAGTTTAAATACTGGCGGGCTCCCTTACGAGCAGTACTTC. It codes for CASSLNTGGLPYEQYF.

This chain joins TRBV6-5 and TRBJ1-6, with 7 bases that match TRBD1. Germline lookup yields CDR1 MNHEY and CDR2 SVGAGI. The CDR3 runs to 15 residues. V was pared by 7 bases and J by 6 bases, with 9 bases of the junction left unmatched. As DNA, the CDR3 is TGTGCCAGCACCGACCGGGACAGACGTAATTCACCCCTCCACTTT. It translates to CASTDRDRRNSPLHF.

The chain carries TRBV25-1 and TRBJ1-3; D is possibly TRBD1 (5 bases). Between the trimmed V and J ends, which lost 3 bases and 3 bases, there was a span of 15 bases. The germline V gene encodes CDR1 MGHDK and CDR2 SYGVNS. The CDR3 has 16 residues. The CDR3 DNA reads as TGTGCCAGCAGTGATCCCCTGGACACCTATGGAAACACCATATATTTT. This codes for CASSDPLDTYGNTIYF.

The chain couples TRBV28 to TRBJ2-1, with 11 bases that match TRBD1. Trimming removed 6 bases from V and 6 bases from J; junction bases left unmatched: 7. Germline V gene sequence: CDR1 MDHEN, CDR2 SYDVKM. The CDR3 has 15 amino acids. CDR3 region: CASRPDRGPRNEQFF. CDR3 sequence (DNA): TGTGCCAGCAGACCGGACAGGGGGCCCCGCAATGAGCAGTTCTTC.

V is TRBV18 and J is TRBJ2-7; D may be TRBD2 (6 bases). Germline V gene lookup returns CDR1 KGHSH and CDR2 LQKENI. The V and J ends lost 3 bases and 3 bases respectively, with 12 bases between them. The CDR3 is 14 residues long. As DNA, the CDR3 is TGTGCCAGCTCACCGCAAGGGACTGGCTACGAGCAGTACTTC. Residues: CASSPQGTGYEQYF.

The CDR3 coding sequence is TGTGCCAGCAGCCGAGGGTTGGAGGCCTACAATGAGCAGTTCTTC. Encoded protein: CASSRGLEAYNEQFF. The rearrangement links TRBV5-6 to TRBJ2-1; possible D gene TRBD2, 5 bases. This CDR3 spans 15 amino acids. V lost 4 bases to trimming and J lost 2 bases, with 13 bases between them. CDR1 is SGHDT, CDR2 YYEEEE, per germline.

The sample holds a few counts of this clone. This CDR3 is CASSPQMLGTTEAFF. DNA for the CDR3: TGTGCCAGCAGCCCTCAAATGCTGGGGACAACTGAAGCTTTCTTT. The gene calls are TRBV7-8 and TRBJ1-1, with D possibly being TRBD1 (6 bases). CDR1 is SGHVS and CDR2 is FQNEAQ in the germline V gene. The CDR3 has 15 residues. V was shortened by 5 bases and J by 5 bases, with 18 bases between the two germline ends.

The chain uses TRBV19 and TRBJ2-3, with 8 bases matching TRBD1. The CDR3 is made up of 17 amino acids. Germline CDR1 and CDR2: LNHDA and SQIVND (reference sequence). V dropped 5 bases and J dropped 1; count of bases not matched to a gene: 11. The DNA of the CDR3 is TGTGCCAGTAGTGATCCCGGGACAGGTTTTGGCACAGATACGCAGTATTTT. Amino acid sequence: CASSDPGTGFGTDTQYF. The whole variable domain, remainder taken from reference TRBV19 and TRBJ2-3, is DGGITQSPKYLFRKEGQNVTLSCEQNLNHDAMYWYRQDPGQGLRLIYYSQIVNDFQKGDIAEGYSVSREKKESFPLTVTSAQKNPTAFYLCASSDPGTGFGTDTQYFGPGTRLTVL.

The chain joins TRBV6-6 to TRBJ2-7; D perhaps matches TRBD2 (6 bases). Per the germline V gene, CDR1 is MNHNY and CDR2 is SVGAGI (reference sequence). The CDR3 is 16 residues long. With 6 bases removed from V and 1 base from J, the gap between germline ends came to 19 bases. The DNA for the CDR3 is TGTGCCAGCAGCCCCCGGGTTTTAGCGGCTTCCTACGAGCAGTACTTC. Protein: CASSPRVLAASYEQYF.

This clone was recorded only once. The rearrangement links TRBV5-1 to TRBJ2-1; 9 bases map to TRBD1. The germline V gene has CDR1 SGHRS and CDR2 YFSETQ. The V segment lost 1 base and the J segment 7 bases; nucleotides outside the gene matches: 3. The CDR3 is 14 residues long. Here the CDR3 reads CASSLTGGANEQFF. The CDR3 coding sequence is TGCGCCAGCAGCTTGACAGGGGGCGCGAATGAGCAGTTCTTC.

A word on this clone: This may be a read error: a much more frequent sequence differs by one nucleotide. The genes are TRBV11-2 and TRBJ2-2; maybe TRBD1 (6 bases). Trimming removed 1 base from V and 0 bases from J, with 6 bases in between. In germline, CDR1 is SGHAT, CDR2 FQNNGV. The CDR3 runs to 15 residues. The CDR3 nucleotides are TGTGCCAGCAGCTTAGGGACAGCGAACACCGGGGAGCTGTTTTTT. It specifies CASSLGTANTGELFF. Full variable domain (remainder filled in from reference TRBV11-2 and TRBJ2-2): EAGVAQSPRYKIIEKRQSVAFWCNPISGHATLYWYQQILGQGPKLLIQFQNNGVVDDSQLPKDRFSAERLKGVDSTLKIQPAKLEDSAVYLCASSLGTANTGELFFGEGSRLTVL.

The sample holds one count of this clone. This chain uses TRBV24-1 with TRBJ2-1; 9 nucleotides match TRBD1. V shed 8 bases, J shed 7 bases, and the junction held 8 bases outside the gene matches. This CDR3 is 14 amino acids long. Germline CDR1 and CDR2: KGHDR and SFDVKD. The CDR3 DNA reads as TGTGCCACCAAATCGAGACAGGGGGTTAATGAGCAGTTCTTC. It codes for CATKSRQGVNEQFF.

This clone was observed a single time. The chain recombines TRBV10-3 with TRBJ2-3, with a tentative D call TRBD2 (5 bases). V was clipped by 3 bases and J by 0 bases, with 7 bases between them. This CDR3 has 14 amino acids. Germline CDR1 is ENHRY and CDR2 is SYGVKD. The DNA for the CDR3 is TGTGCCATCAGTGATACGGGGAGCACAGATACGCAGTATTTT. Protein sequence: CAISDTGSTDTQYF.

The CDR3 here is CASSSGTGYNEQFF. CDR3 DNA sequence: TGCGCCAGCAGCTCAGGGACAGGGTACAATGAGCAGTTCTTC. The rearrangement joins TRBV5-1 to TRBJ2-1; TRBD1 matches 9 bases. Unmatched junction bases numbered 2, after V lost 3 bases and J lost 4 bases. There are 14 residues in the CDR3. The germline CDR1 and CDR2 sequences are SGHRS and YFSETQ.

V and J are TRBV30 and TRBJ2-1; 11 positions agree with TRBD2. Germline loops: CDR1 GTSNPN, CDR2 SVGIG (reference sequence). The CDR3 has 18 amino acids. J lost 7 bases, V lost 0 bases, and 14 bases had no gene match. CDR3 sequence (DNA): TGTGCCTGGAGTGTGGGAGTTAGCGGGAGGGCCAGTAGGAATGAGCAGTTCTTC. Protein product: CAWSVGVSGRASRNEQFF.